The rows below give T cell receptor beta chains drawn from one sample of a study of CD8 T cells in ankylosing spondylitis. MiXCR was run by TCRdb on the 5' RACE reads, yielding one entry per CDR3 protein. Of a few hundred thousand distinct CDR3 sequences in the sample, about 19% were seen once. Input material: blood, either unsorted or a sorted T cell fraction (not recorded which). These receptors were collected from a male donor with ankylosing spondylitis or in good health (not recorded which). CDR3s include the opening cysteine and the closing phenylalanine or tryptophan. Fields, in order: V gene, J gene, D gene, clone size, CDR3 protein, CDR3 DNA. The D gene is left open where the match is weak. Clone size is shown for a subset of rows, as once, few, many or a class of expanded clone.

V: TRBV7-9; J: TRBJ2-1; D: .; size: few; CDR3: CASSLRRGGTKSGEQFF; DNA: TGTGCCAGCAGCTTACGGAGGGGGGGTACCAAAAGCGGTGAGCAGTTCTTC
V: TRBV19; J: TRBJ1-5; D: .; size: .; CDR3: CASSIDLLVRGGQPQHF; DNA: TGTGCCAGTAGTATAGATCTATTAGTGCGGGGAGGACAGCCCCAGCATTTT
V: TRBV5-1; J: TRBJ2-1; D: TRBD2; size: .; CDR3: CASSSAGGIDEQFF; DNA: TGCGCCAGCAGCTCTGCGGGGGGGATCGATGAGCAGTTCTTC
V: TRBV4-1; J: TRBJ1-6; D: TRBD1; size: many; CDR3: CASSQSRDRFGSYNSPLHF; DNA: TGCGCCAGCAGCCAGTCCCGGGACAGGTTCGGCTCCTATAATTCACCCCTCCACTTT
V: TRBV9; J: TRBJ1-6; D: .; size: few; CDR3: CASSSQDSPLHF; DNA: TGTGCCAGCAGCTCCCAGGATTCACCCCTCCACTTT
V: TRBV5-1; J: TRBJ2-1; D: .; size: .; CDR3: CVSRLSSEQFF; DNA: TGCGTCAGCAGACTAAGTTCTGAGCAGTTCTTC
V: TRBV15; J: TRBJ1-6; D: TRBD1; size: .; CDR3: CATSTRQGAGSPLHF; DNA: TGTGCCACCAGCACCCGACAGGGGGCCGGCTCACCCCTCCACTTT
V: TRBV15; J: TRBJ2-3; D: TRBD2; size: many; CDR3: CATSRLIGGADTQYF; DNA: TGTGCCACCAGCAGATTAATCGGGGGGGCCGATACGCAGTATTTT
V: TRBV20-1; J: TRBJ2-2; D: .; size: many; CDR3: CSASLLSTETGELFF; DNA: TGCAGTGCTAGTCTTCTCTCGACAGAAACCGGGGAGCTGTTTTTT
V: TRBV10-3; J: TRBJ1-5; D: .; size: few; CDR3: CAISDRVTQPQHF; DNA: TGTGCCATCAGTGACCGGGTGACTCAGCCCCAGCATTTT
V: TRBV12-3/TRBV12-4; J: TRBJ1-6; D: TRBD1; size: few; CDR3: CASSSETGYNSPLHF; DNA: TGTGCCAGCAGTTCAGAGACAGGGTATAATTCACCCCTCCACTTT
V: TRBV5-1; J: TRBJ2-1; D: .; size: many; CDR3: CASSSRQGGNEQFF; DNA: TGCGCCAGCAGCTCGAGACAGGGAGGGAATGAGCAGTTCTTC
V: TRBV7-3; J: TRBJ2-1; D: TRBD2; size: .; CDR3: CASSLEGLVPNNEQFF; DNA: TGTGCCAGCAGCTTAGAGGGACTAGTACCCAACAATGAGCAGTTCTTC
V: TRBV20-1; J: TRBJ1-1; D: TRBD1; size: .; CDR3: CSALISGGGAEAFF; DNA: TGCAGTGCCCTTATTTCAGGGGGAGGCGCTGAAGCTTTCTTT
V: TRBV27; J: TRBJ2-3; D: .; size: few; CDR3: CASSFRLGTTYTDTQYF; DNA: TGTGCCAGCAGTTTCCGACTTGGAACTACCTACACAGATACGCAGTATTTT
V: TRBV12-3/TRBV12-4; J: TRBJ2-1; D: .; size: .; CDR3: CASRERNNEQFF; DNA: TGTGCCAGCAGGGAAAGGAACAATGAGCAGTTCTTC
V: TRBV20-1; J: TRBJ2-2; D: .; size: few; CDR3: CSARDRLSAGELFF; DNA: TGCAGTGCTAGAGATCGTCTTTCGGCCGGGGAGCTGTTTTTT
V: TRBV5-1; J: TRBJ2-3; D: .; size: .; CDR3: CASSQWTEDTQYF; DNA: TGCGCCAGCAGCCAATGGACTGAAGATACGCAGTATTTT
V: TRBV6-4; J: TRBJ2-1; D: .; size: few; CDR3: CASSFEDGGEQFF; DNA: TGTGCCAGCAGTTTCGAGGATGGCGGTGAGCAGTTCTTC
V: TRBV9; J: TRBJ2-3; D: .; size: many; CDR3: CASTLGWGHTDTQYF; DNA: TGTGCCAGCACCCTAGGGTGGGGGCACACAGATACGCAGTATTTT
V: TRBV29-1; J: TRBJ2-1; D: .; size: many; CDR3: CSVEDLESSYNEQFF; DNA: TGCAGCGTTGAAGATCTCGAGAGCTCCTACAATGAGCAGTTCTTC
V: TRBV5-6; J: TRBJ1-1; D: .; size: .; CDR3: CATTWSGRTEAFF; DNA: TGTGCCACCACCTGGTCGGGCAGGACTGAAGCTTTCTTT
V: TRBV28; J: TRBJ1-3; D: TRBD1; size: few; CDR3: CASRPDRGFSGNTIYF; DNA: TGTGCCAGCAGGCCGGACAGGGGATTCTCCGGAAACACCATATATTTT
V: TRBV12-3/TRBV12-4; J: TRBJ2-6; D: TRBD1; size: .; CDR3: CASRTGAGANVLTF; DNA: TGTGCCAGCAGGACAGGGGCTGGGGCCAACGTCCTGACTTTC
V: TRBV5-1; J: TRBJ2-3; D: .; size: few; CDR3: CASSAAGRPSTDTQYF; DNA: TGCGCCAGCAGCGCCGCGGGGCGACCTTCAACAGATACGCAGTATTTT
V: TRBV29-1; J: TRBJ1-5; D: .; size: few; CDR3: CSAGREYNQPQHF; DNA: TGCAGCGCAGGAAGGGAGTACAATCAGCCCCAGCATTTT
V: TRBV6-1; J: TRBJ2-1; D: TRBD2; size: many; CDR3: CASITTLAGVNEQFF; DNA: TGTGCCAGCATCACAACCCTAGCGGGGGTCAATGAGCAGTTCTTC
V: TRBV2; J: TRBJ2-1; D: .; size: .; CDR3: CASSERQPPYNEQFF; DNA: TGTGCCAGCAGTGAAAGGCAGCCTCCCTACAATGAGCAGTTCTTC
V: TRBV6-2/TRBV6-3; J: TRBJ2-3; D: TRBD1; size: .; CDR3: CATRDSSTDTQYF; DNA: TGTGCCACCCGGGACAGTAGCACAGATACGCAGTATTTT
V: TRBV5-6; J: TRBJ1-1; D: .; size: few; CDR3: CASSNRDWNTEAFF; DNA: TGTGCCAGCAGCAACAGAGACTGGAACACTGAAGCTTTCTTT
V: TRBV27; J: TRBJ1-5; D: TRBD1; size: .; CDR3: CASSPSGTGNNQPQHF; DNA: TGTGCCAGCAGTCCGTCCGGGACAGGGAACAATCAGCCCCAGCATTTT
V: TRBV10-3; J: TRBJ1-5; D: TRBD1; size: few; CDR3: CAISEDRGNQPQHF; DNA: TGTGCCATCAGTGAAGACAGGGGCAATCAGCCCCAGCATTTT
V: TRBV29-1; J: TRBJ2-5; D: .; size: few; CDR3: CSVDWGTVASETQYF; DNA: TGCAGCGTTGATTGGGGAACAGTGGCATCAGAGACCCAGTACTTC
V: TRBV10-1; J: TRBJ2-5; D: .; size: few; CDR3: CASSESIRAGETQYF; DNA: TGCGCCAGCAGTGAGTCGATCAGGGCCGGAGAGACCCAGTACTTC
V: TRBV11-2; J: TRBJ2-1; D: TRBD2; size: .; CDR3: CASSQGLASGGQQFF; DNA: TGTGCCAGCAGCCAAGGACTAGCCAGTGGGGGCCAGCAGTTCTTC
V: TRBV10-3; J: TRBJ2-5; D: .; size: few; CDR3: CAISEARWETQYF; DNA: TGTGCCATCAGTGAGGCAAGATGGGAGACCCAGTACTTC
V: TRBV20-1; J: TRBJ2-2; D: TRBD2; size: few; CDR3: CSARVGLAGTGELFF; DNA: TGCAGTGCTAGAGTGGGGCTAGCGGGTACCGGGGAGCTGTTTTTT
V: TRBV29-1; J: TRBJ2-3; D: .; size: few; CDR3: CSVDGTSGGTDTQYF; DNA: TGCAGCGTGGATGGGACAAGCGGGGGCACAGATACGCAGTATTTT
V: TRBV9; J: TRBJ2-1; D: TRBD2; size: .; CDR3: CASSEGGAGAQATKQFF; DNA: TGTGCCAGCAGCGAGGGGGGAGCGGGAGCTCAGGCGACTAAGCAGTTCTTC
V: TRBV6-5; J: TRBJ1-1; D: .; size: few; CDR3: CASSYRGTSNTEAFF; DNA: TGTGCCAGCAGTTATCGAGGAACATCGAACACTGAAGCTTTCTTT
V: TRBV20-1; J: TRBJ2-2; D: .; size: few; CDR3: CSASGTQTGELFF; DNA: TGCAGTGCTTCCGGGACACAGACCGGGGAGCTGTTTTTT
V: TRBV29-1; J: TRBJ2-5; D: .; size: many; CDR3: CSGGPEETQYF; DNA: TGCAGCGGGGGGCCGGAAGAGACCCAGTACTTC
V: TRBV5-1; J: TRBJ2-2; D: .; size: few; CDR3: CASNGQTTGELFF; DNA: TGCGCCAGCAACGGCCAGACGACCGGGGAGCTGTTTTTT
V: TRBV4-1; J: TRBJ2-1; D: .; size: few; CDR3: CASSQKSGWDEQFF; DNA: TGCGCCAGCAGCCAAAAAAGCGGCTGGGATGAGCAGTTCTTC
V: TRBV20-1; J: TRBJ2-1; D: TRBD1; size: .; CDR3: CSAHSAAATGGSYNEQFF; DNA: TGCAGTGCTCACTCCGCCGCGGCCACAGGGGGCTCCTACAATGAGCAGTTCTTC
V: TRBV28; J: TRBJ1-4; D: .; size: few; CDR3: CASTSLGGRTNEKLFF; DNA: TGTGCCAGCACTTCCCTGGGGGGCCGCACTAATGAAAAACTGTTTTTT
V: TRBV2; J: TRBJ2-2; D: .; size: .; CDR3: CASSVGAGRELFF; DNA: TGTGCCAGCAGTGTAGGAGCCGGCAGGGAGCTGTTTTTT
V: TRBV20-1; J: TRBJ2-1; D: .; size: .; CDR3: CSARGGFRNEQFF; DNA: TGCAGTGCTAGAGGTGGATTCCGCAATGAGCAGTTCTTC
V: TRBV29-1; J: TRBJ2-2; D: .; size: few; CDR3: CSADTGNTGELFF; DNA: TGCAGCGCCGATACAGGGAACACCGGGGAGCTGTTTTTT
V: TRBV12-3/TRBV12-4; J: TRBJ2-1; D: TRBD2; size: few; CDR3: CASSLFRTSVNEQFF; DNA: TGTGCCAGCAGCCTTTTTAGGACTAGCGTAAATGAGCAGTTCTTC